These 30 T cell receptor beta chains were all obtained from the same sample, sequenced in a study of shared clonotypes between healthy human individuals. Terminally differentiated effector memory CD45RA+ cells were left out of the naive CD8 fraction, which was CD45RO-negative and positively selected for CCR7. The method was immunoSEQ multiplex PCR; TCRdb's version includes in-frame clones alone and lacks a portion of them. This table has millions of clones, roughly 91% appearing once. Sample: naive CD8+ T cells from PBMCs. Source of these receptors: a man in his late teens or twenties in good health. Some clones in this sample may be carry-over from other donors' samples.

The J gene is TRBJ2-3, the V gene TRBV11-2; TRBD2 matches 11 bases. V gave up 1 base and J gave up 4 bases; unmatched junction bases: 13. Germline CDR1 reads SGHAT; CDR2 reads FQNNGV. The CDR3 covers 19 residues. For the CDR3, the DNA is TGTGCCAGCAGCTTAGCGGTAGCGGGAGGGTTAAGTTGGTCAGATACGCAGTATTTT. This codes for CASSLAVAGGLSWSDTQYF.

The chain combines TRBV7-9 with TRBJ1-6; TRBD1 agrees at 8 bases. Trimming cost V 7 bases and J 5 bases; bases outside gene matches: 4. Germline CDR1 reads SEHNR; CDR2 reads FQNEAQ (reference sequence). The CDR3 runs 14 residues. CDR3 coding DNA: TGTGCCAGCACCTTGACAGGGGATAATTCACCCCTCCACTTT. This gives the protein CASTLTGDNSPLHF.

This chain connects TRBV7-9 to TRBJ2-7; no firm D call. Germline assignment: CDR1 SEHNR and CDR2 FQNEAQ (reference sequence). V lost 1 base and J 7 bases, leaving 17 bases between the germline ends. The CDR3 has 15 residues. CDR3 DNA: TGTGCCAGCAGCTTAGTAGGGATGCCCGGGTTGGAGCAGTACTTC. It is translated as CASSLVGMPGLEQYF.

This clone has a single count. V gene TRBV15 combines with J gene TRBJ1-4, with D unclear. The CDR3 extends over 15 amino acids. V was cut by 0 bases and J by 0 bases, with 5 bases left in between. In germline, CDR1 is LNHNV, CDR2 YYDKDF (reference sequence). CDR3 sequence (DNA): TGTGCCACCAGCAGAGACCAGGCAACTAATGAAAAACTGTTTTTT. Protein sequence: CATSRDQATNEKLFF.

The V gene is TRBV10-1, the J gene TRBJ1-1; D gene uncertain. The CDR3 totals 13 residues. Germline V gene sequence: CDR1 WNHNN, CDR2 SYGVQD (reference sequence). The V gene lost 0 bases and the J gene lost 4 bases, with 6 bases spanning the gap. CDR3 sequence: CASSESRVTEAFF. The CDR3 nucleotides read TGCGCCAGCAGTGAGTCTAGGGTCACTGAAGCTTTCTTT.

This rearrangement joins TRBV9 to TRBJ2-1, with D tentatively TRBD1 or TRBD2 (5 bases each). Trimming left V 4 bases short and J 5 bases short, with 7 bases between. The length of the CDR3 is 12 residues. Germline V gene lookup returns CDR1 SGDLS and CDR2 YYNGEE. For the CDR3, the DNA is TGTGCCAGCAGCCGGGGCGACAATGAGCAGTTCTTC. Its translation: CASSRGDNEQFF.

The table lists this clone with a count of one. J is TRBJ2-7 and V is TRBV9; D unresolved. This CDR3 comprises 13 residues. CDR1 is SGDLS, CDR2 YYNGEE, per germline. The V end was cut by 3 bases, the J end by 7 bases, with 14 bases between. The CDR3 nucleotides are TGTGCCAGCAGCGGCTCTCCCTACGGGGAGCAGTACTTC. As protein: CASSGSPYGEQYF.

The chain employs TRBV7-2 and TRBJ2-5; 9 bases fit TRBD1. Losses at the gene ends were 4 bases for V and 5 bases for J; bases not matched to a gene: 17. Germline V gives CDR1 SGHTA, CDR2 FQGNSA. This CDR3 region has 18 residues. CDR3: CASSWRGPGTGPMETQYF. DNA for the CDR3: TGTGCCAGCAGCTGGAGGGGACCCGGGACAGGGCCCATGGAGACCCAGTACTTC.

Points on this clone: Compared with germline, one end of the junction differs, possibly owing to a read error. This chain's CDR3 is CASREGYRGSEAFF. The CDR3 nucleotides read TGTGCCAGCAGAGAAGGGTATCGGGGTTCTGAAGCTTTCTTT. V and J are TRBV6-1 and TRBJ1-1; D is unclear. The CDR3 contains 14 residues. In germline, CDR1 is MNHNS, CDR2 SASEGT.

The chain combines TRBV7-6 with TRBJ2-1, with D uncertain. From germline, CDR1 is SGHVS and CDR2 FNYEAQ. Trimming removed 4 bases at V and 7 bases at J, with 11 bases between. The CDR3 has 13 amino acids. CDR3 nucleotides: TGTGCCAGCAGCTCCTCTATAGTGAATGAGCAGTTCTTC. This sequence encodes CASSSSIVNEQFF.

This sequence joins TRBV6-5 and TRBJ2-7; TRBD2 might be the D (6 bases). V dropped 6 bases and J dropped 2 bases, with 14 bases sitting between them. CDR3 length: 14 amino acids. Germline-derived CDR1 and CDR2 are MNHEY and SVGAGI. The CDR3 bases are TGTGCCAGCAGGTGGGGGGAGGATCCCTACGAGCAGTACTTC. Its protein is CASRWGEDPYEQYF.

The chain employs TRBV13 and TRBJ2-7; D uncertain. The CDR3 loop spans 12 amino acids. The germline V gene has CDR1 PRHDT and CDR2 FYEKMQ (reference sequence). V was cut by 1 base and J by 7 bases, with 8 bases left in between. Here the CDR3 DNA reads TGTGCCAGCAGCTTAGTGGTGGGGGAGCAGTACTTC. Translation gives CASSLVVGEQYF. The full variable domain, with the rest looked up from reference TRBV13 and TRBJ2-7, is AAGVIQSPRHLIKEKRETATLKCYPIPRHDTVYWYQQGPGQDPQFLISFYEKMQSDKGSIPDRFSAQQFSDYHSELNMSSLELGDSALYFCASSLVVGEQYFGPGTRLTVT.

The J gene is TRBJ1-1, the V gene TRBV29-1, with a weak D call TRBD1 (6 bases). V lost 0 bases to trimming and J lost 3 bases, with 11 bases between them. CDR1 and CDR2 from the germline V gene are SQVTM and ANQGSEA. This CDR3 spans 14 amino acids. The CDR3 DNA reads TGCAGCGTTGAAGACCTAGGACAGTACACTGAAGCTTTCTTT. Translated, it gives CSVEDLGQYTEAFF.

The sample holds one count of this clone. At the DNA level, this CDR3 is encoded by other sequences in the same sample as well. The rearrangement links TRBV27 to TRBJ2-7; no reliable D call. CDR1 is MNHEY, CDR2 SMNVEV, per germline (reference sequence). V shed 6 bases and J shed 0 bases, with 9 bases lying between them. The CDR3 has 13 amino acids. CDR3 amino acids: CASSWSSSYEQYF. DNA of the CDR3: TGTGCCAGCAGCTGGTCTAGCTCCTACGAGCAGTACTTC.

The chain links TRBV29-1 to TRBJ1-2; 7 nucleotides agree with TRBD1. The CDR3 is 13 residues long. Germline assignment: CDR1 SQVTM and CDR2 ANQGSEA. Trimming removed 6 bases from V and 4 bases from J; junction bases left unmatched: 8. CDR3 protein: CSVRTTGIYGYTF. The CDR3 coding sequence is TGCAGCGTCCGTACGACAGGGATCTATGGCTACACCTTC.

The rearrangement links TRBV14 to TRBJ2-3; D is unresolved. Between the trimmed V and J ends, which lost 4 bases and 4 bases, there was a span of 6 bases. CDR3 size: 12 residues. Germline CDR1 and CDR2: SGHDN and FVKESK. The CDR3: CASSLAPDTQYF. CDR3 in DNA: TGTGCCAGCAGCCTAGCCCCAGATACGCAGTATTTT.

This rearrangement joins TRBV9 to TRBJ1-1; unclear D gene. The CDR3 has 14 amino acids. With 0 bases removed from V and 1 base from J, the gap between germline ends came to 7 bases. From germline, CDR1 is SGDLS and CDR2 YYNGEE. This CDR3 is CASSVEHKNTEAFF. CDR3 nucleotide sequence: TGTGCCAGCAGCGTAGAACACAAGAACACTGAAGCTTTCTTT.

This clone was seen once. The DNA for the CDR3 is TGTGCCAGCAGGCCCACAGGGTACAATGAGCAGTTCTTC. It specifies CASRPTGYNEQFF. The V gene is TRBV27, the J gene TRBJ2-1; D might be TRBD1 (6 bases). The CDR3 contains 13 residues. Trimming removed 6 bases at V and 4 bases at J, with 10 bases between. Germline V lookup: CDR1 MNHEY, CDR2 SMNVEV (reference sequence).

The chain uses TRBV6-6 and TRBJ2-3; 10 bases align to TRBD1. Trimming removed 8 bases from V and 4 bases from J; junction bases left unmatched: 6. Germline CDR1 and CDR2: MNHNY and SVGAGI (reference sequence). This CDR3 contains 14 residues. This CDR3 reads CASGGQGSADTQYF. Here the CDR3 DNA reads TGTGCCAGCGGGGGACAGGGGTCTGCAGATACGCAGTATTTT.

This rearrangement joins TRBV2 to TRBJ1-1; no definite D call. CDR1 is SNHLY and CDR2 is FYNNEI in the germline V gene. V was trimmed by 0 bases and J by 1 base, leaving 12 bases between them. There are 16 residues in the CDR3. CDR3 residues: CASSEALIRENTEAFF. CDR3 nucleotides: TGTGCCAGCAGTGAAGCGCTTATTCGCGAGAACACTGAAGCTTTCTTT.

The rearrangement uses TRBV9 and TRBJ2-1, with D perhaps TRBD1 (6 bases). V was cut by 4 bases and J by 15 bases, with 23 bases left in between. This CDR3 contains 14 residues. The germline V gene encodes CDR1 SGDLS and CDR2 YYNGEE. CDR3 coding DNA: TGTGCCAGCAGCCGCAGTCCTTCCCGGGACAATCTGTTCTTC. Translating gives CASSRSPSRDNLFF.

V and J are TRBV27 and TRBJ2-1; no firm D call. Deletions cut 4 bases from V and 1 base from J, with 8 bases between. The CDR3 spans 14 residues. In germline, CDR1 is MNHEY, CDR2 SMNVEV (reference sequence). For the CDR3, the DNA is TGTGCCAGCAGTTCGGCACCATCCTACAATGAGCAGTTCTTC. It translates to CASSSAPSYNEQFF.

The J gene is TRBJ2-1, the V gene TRBV7-9; unclear D gene. The CDR3 runs to 13 residues. Between the trimmed V and J ends, which lost 4 bases and 4 bases, there was a span of 8 bases. Germline V gene data show CDR1 as SEHNR and CDR2 as FQNEAQ (reference sequence). CDR3 in amino acids: CASSSSEYNEQFF. The CDR3 DNA reads as TGTGCCAGCAGCTCCTCAGAATACAATGAGCAGTTCTTC. Using reference TRBV7-9 and TRBJ2-1 for the parts outside the CDR3, the full variable domain is DTGVSQNPRHKITKRGQNVTFRCDPISEHNRLYWYRQTLGQGPEFLTYFQNEAQLEKSRLLSDRFSAERPKGSFSTLEIQRTEQGDSAMYLCASSSSEYNEQFFGPGTRLTVL.

This CDR3 reads CASSAPGTGPYEQYF. In DNA form, the CDR3 reads TGCGCCAGCAGCGCCCCCGGGACAGGGCCCTACGAGCAGTACTTC. This chain uses TRBV5-1 with TRBJ2-7, with 9 nucleotides matching TRBD1. The germline CDR1 and CDR2 sequences are SGHRS and YFSETQ. V was pared by 4 bases and J by 2 bases, with 7 bases of the junction left unmatched. The CDR3 consists of 15 residues.

J is TRBJ2-1 and V is TRBV6-5; D gene ambiguous. The CDR3 spans 13 residues. CDR1 MNHEY and CDR2 SVGAGI come from the germline V gene. Trimming shortened V by 5 bases and J by 6 bases, and 11 bases separated the two germline ends. DNA for the CDR3: TGTGCCAGCAGTCCAGGACGGGTCAATGAGCAGTTCTTC. This sequence encodes CASSPGRVNEQFF.

The CDR3 is CASSSADRMEHNYGYTF. In DNA form, the CDR3 reads TGTGCCAGCAGTTCCGCGGACCGAATGGAACATAACTATGGCTACACCTTC. The V call is TRBV27, the J call TRBJ1-2; no clear D gene. This CDR3 region has 17 residues. The V and J ends lost 4 bases and 1 base respectively, with 19 bases between them. The V gene's germline CDR1 is MNHEY and CDR2 SMNVEV (reference sequence).

The chain joins TRBV28 to TRBJ2-1, with TRBD2 identical over 11 bases. V was clipped by 10 bases and J by 0 bases; unmatched bases: 17. This CDR3 contains 19 residues. CDR1 is MDHEN, CDR2 SYDVKM, per germline. The CDR3 coding sequence is TGTGCCATCACTAAGACTAGCGGGAACGTACCAGACTCCTACAATGAGCAGTTCTTC. Its translation is CAITKTSGNVPDSYNEQFF.

The chain joins TRBV7-9 to TRBJ2-1; 11 bases fit TRBD2. V dropped 1 base and J dropped 8; count of bases not matched to a gene: 13. The length of the CDR3 is 18 residues. Germline CDR1 is SEHNR and CDR2 is FQNEAQ (reference sequence). CDR3 sequence reads: CASSLVGLAGGSRDEQFF. CDR3 in DNA: TGTGCCAGCAGCTTAGTAGGGCTAGCGGGAGGCTCGAGGGATGAGCAGTTCTTC.

This chain links TRBV28 with TRBJ2-7, with TRBD1 matching over 7 bases. Unmatched junction bases numbered 14, after V lost 5 bases and J lost 7 bases. The CDR3 spans 15 residues. Germline CDR1 MDHEN, CDR2 SYDVKM. CDR3 nucleotide sequence: TGTGCCAGCAGTGGGAGACAGGGCTTAATACGGGAGCAGTACTTC. Translated: CASSGRQGLIREQYF.

The chain employs TRBV28 and TRBJ1-2; TRBD1 matches at 9 bases. Germline V CDR1 and CDR2: MDHEN, SYDVKM. The CDR3 extends over 15 amino acids. With 4 bases clipped from V and 4 bases from J, the junction kept 7 bases outside the gene matches. As DNA, the CDR3 is TGTGCCAGCAGTTATACAGGGGGCGTTGGCTATGGCTACACCTTC. It codes for CASSYTGGVGYGYTF.